This T cell receptor beta chain was recorded in a study of blood T cell repertoires in COVID-19 (dated by TCRdb to about 2020). The study in broad terms: Samples covering the acute and convalescent phases of COVID-19 were provided by collaborators in the United States, Italy and Spain. The prospective study material was composed of cDNA or gDNA derived from T cells, B-cell-depleted T cells, or PBMCs. The dataset comprised deeply sampled blood TCRbeta repertoires from subjects exposed to, actively infected with, or recovered from COVID-19. A freely available public database, intended as a resource for researchers studying the immune response to SARS-CoV-2, is where the repertoires were released. The samples were drawn from two sources: the first 160 participants of the ongoing ImmuneRACE study, and approximately 1,300 subjects contributed by 6 global collaborators. The sample metadata nearly always contained a de-identified subject ID, COVID-19 status, age in years and sex. Where HLA class I and class II types were available, the types were taken from metadata supplied by the sample provider, not from assay-based typing. Overall results and qualifications from the work: How much clinical and demographic metadata was included differed by source and by participant, and the metadata was provided uncurated.

Whole blood was collected in K2EDTA tubes by collaborating institutions according to the institutions' own protocols. For TCRbeta analysis, collaborators shipped samples as frozen whole blood, isolated PBMCs, or DNA extracted from either of those sample types. Worth noting for this clone: Its antigen target is currently unknown. Qualities for individual bases were not recorded, and no much larger clone is one base off.

The germline V gene sets CDR1 to SGHAT and CDR2 to FQNNGV. Taken from cysteine to phenylalanine, the CDR3 has 14 residues. Just CDR3 DNA is preserved here, 42 bases in frame from base 1. The V and J ends are trimmed by 5 bases and 2 bases, leaving 13 bases between them. TCRbeta CDR3 regions were amplified from genomic DNA by means of the immunoSEQ Assay, a bias-controlled multiplex PCR. As for how the authors treated the data: Within the assay, amplification of reference gene primers was used to estimate how many nucleated cells each sample contained. Sequence reads were collapsed and filtered to measure the absolute abundance of every unique TCRbeta CDR3 rearrangement. Productive Simpson clonality was computed per sample as the square root of Simpson's diversity index over productive rearrangements. TCRdb stores this immuneACCESS table with in-frame sequences only. Part of the clones is absent; in the studies checked, under half of the shortfall reflects unresolved V genes, and no reason is known for the rest. V and J calls and clone size come straight from that table; D and trimming were deduced from the DNA. This sample lists over 90,000 clones; about 91% were detected once. The top ten constitute roughly 4.5% of the sample.

Sample: peripheral blood. This sequence originates from a man aged 18-30 years with acute or convalescent COVID-19. The V and J segments used are TRBV11-2 and TRBJ2-7; possibly the D gene is TRBD2, per 7 matching bases. The DNA sequence is TGTGCCAGCAGCCAAAAAGGGGGGGCCTACGAGCAGTACTTC. It translates to CASSQKGGAYEQYF.